The 5 T cell receptor beta chains below all came from one sample that was sequenced in a study of control samples from healthy donors and cancer patients. The data were produced by immunoSEQ multiplex PCR, yet TCRdb's version contains in-frame clones alone and is incomplete. The repertoire table contains around 190,000 clones. The specimen was blood. The receptors were sampled from a woman aged 25-40 years in good health.

The chain is built from TRBV7-6 and TRBJ2-5; TRBD2 agrees at 16 bases. CDR3 length equals 19 residues. The ends lost 5 bases at V and 5 bases at J; junction bases unmatched: 14. Germline V gene sequence: CDR1 SGHVS, CDR2 FNYEAQ. The CDR3 reads CASSPGTSGGEGEWETQYF. Here the CDR3 DNA reads TGTGCCAGCAGCCCCGGGACTAGCGGGGGGGAGGGTGAGTGGGAGACCCAGTACTTC.

This chain connects TRBV3-1 (or the pseudogene TRBV3-2) to TRBJ2-7, with D unresolved. This CDR3 is 14 amino acids long. From germline, CDR1 is LGHDT and CDR2 YNNKEL (reference sequence). Deletions cut 0 bases from V and 0 bases from J, with 6 bases between. CDR3: CASSQDTVSYEQYF. For the CDR3, the DNA is TGTGCCAGCAGCCAAGATACCGTCTCCTACGAGCAGTACTTC.

The chain has TRBV15 and TRBJ1-5; D is unclear. Per the germline V gene, CDR1 is LNHNV and CDR2 is YYDKDF (reference sequence). This CDR3 region has 15 residues. V was shortened by 0 bases and J by 3 bases, with 9 bases between the two germline ends. CDR3: CATSRDRGNNQPQHF. As DNA, the CDR3 is TGTGCCACCAGCAGAGACCGAGGAAACAATCAGCCCCAGCATTTT. Full variable domain (rest looked up from reference TRBV15 and TRBJ1-5): DAMVIQNPRYQVTQFGKPVTLSCSQTLNHNVMYWYQQKSSQAPKLLFHYYDKDFNNEADTPDNFQSRRPNTSFCFLDIRSPGLGDTAMYLCATSRDRGNNQPQHFGDGTRLSIL.

The chain combines TRBV19 with TRBJ1-4, with D perhaps TRBD1 (5 bases). The CDR3 length is 14 residues. CDR1 is LNHDA and CDR2 is SQIVND in the germline V gene (reference sequence). Trimming cost V 9 bases and J 5 bases, with 16 bases left between them. The CDR3 DNA sequence: TGTGCCAGCTCGACAGTTCGGCAAAATGAAAAACTGTTTTTT. Translated, it gives CASSTVRQNEKLFF.

V gene TRBV28 combines with J gene TRBJ1-2, with TRBD1 as a possible D gene (6 bases). The CDR3 is 15 residues long. The germline V gene encodes CDR1 MDHEN and CDR2 SYDVKM. V lost 5 bases and J 6 bases, leaving 19 bases between the germline ends. CDR3 bases: TGTGCCAGCAGTCCCCTAACAGGGACCTACCATGGCTACACCTTC. Encoded protein: CASSPLTGTYHGYTF.